This entry concerns a single T cell receptor (beta chain). Germline-derived CDR1 and CDR2 are SNHLY and FYNNEI. Trimming shortened V by 2 bases and J by 2 bases, and 16 bases separated the two germline ends. The CDR3 is 16 residues long. The sample is drawn from a study of CD8 T cells in Susac syndrome. Random-hexamer reverse transcription was applied to roughly 0.5 to 1 ug RNA. TCRdb independently ran MiXCR on the immunoSEQ multiplex PCR reads; one entry per CDR3 protein. This sample carries about 210,000 distinct CDR3 sequences, about 95% of them seen once, and the ten largest clones take about 0.091%.

V gene TRBV2 combines with J gene TRBJ2-7; D is unresolved. The sequence came from a human donor with multiple sclerosis. Sequencing was done on a sample of CD4+ T cells from PBMCs. The CDR3 nucleotides read TGTGCCAGCAGTGAATGGGTCAGAAGGAATACCTACGAGCAGTACTTC. Translating it yields CASSEWVRRNTYEQYF.